A selection of T cell receptor beta chains follows, all from one sample in a study of T cell responses to AZD1222 COVID-19 vaccine. Generated by immunoSEQ multiplex PCR, the TCRdb table keeps only in-frame clones and is missing some. Among some 99,000 clones listed, around 87% were seen once. Sample: peripheral blood, taken on day 0 of AZD1222 vaccination. These receptors were collected from an adult in good health. CDR3s include the opening cysteine and the closing phenylalanine or tryptophan. The D gene is left open where the match is weak. Clone size is shown for a subset of rows, as once, few, many or a class of expanded clone.

14	NA	TRBV13	many	TRBJ2-1	CASSSQGGLNEQFF	TGTGCCAGCAGCTCTCAGGGGGGTCTCAATGAGCAGTTCTTC
14	NA	TRBV27	NA	TRBJ2-2	CASTHRVDTGELFF	TGTGCCAGCACCCACAGGGTGGACACCGGGGAGCTGTTTTTT
16	NA	TRBV2	NA	TRBJ1-4	CASRPLGRGRGEKLFF	TGTGCCAGCAGACCCCTTGGCCGGGGGCGCGGTGAAAAACTGTTTTTT
15	TRBD1	TRBV28	NA	TRBJ1-1	CASSPGTGPNTEAFF	TGTGCCAGCAGTCCCGGGACAGGACCGAACACTGAAGCTTTCTTT
13	TRBD1	TRBV3-1/TRBV3-2	NA	TRBJ1-2	CASSHEGAWGYTF	TGTGCCAGCAGCCACGAGGGGGCTTGGGGCTACACCTTC
17	NA	TRBV9	NA	TRBJ2-1	CASSVAGVSILPNEQFF	TGTGCCAGCAGCGTAGCAGGAGTTAGTATCCTTCCGAATGAGCAGTTCTTC
13	NA	TRBV27	NA	TRBJ1-1	CASSLVGGTEAFF	TGTGCCAGCAGTTTAGTAGGAGGGACTGAAGCTTTCTTT
14	NA	TRBV7-8	NA	TRBJ2-1	CASSLAVLGDEQFF	TGTGCCAGCAGCTTGGCGGTACTAGGGGATGAGCAGTTCTTC
18	TRBD1	TRBV6-2/TRBV6-3	NA	TRBJ2-1	CASSYSRRQGGAYNEQFF	TGTGCCAGCAGTTACTCCCGCCGACAGGGGGGGGCCTACAATGAGCAGTTCTTC
14	TRBD1	TRBV2	NA	TRBJ1-4	CASSLGQINEKLFF	TGTGCCAGCAGTCTGGGACAGATTAATGAAAAACTGTTTTTT
15	NA	TRBV4-2	NA	TRBJ2-2	CASSQALAATGELFF	TGTGCCAGCAGCCAAGCGTTGGCGGCCACCGGGGAGCTGTTTTTT
12	NA	TRBV28	NA	TRBJ1-5	CASTQRAQPQHF	TGTGCCAGCACCCAAAGGGCCCAGCCCCAGCATTTT
13	NA	TRBV7-9	few	TRBJ1-2	CASSRDGHYGYTF	TGTGCCAGCAGCCGGGACGGACACTATGGCTACACCTTC
15	TRBD1	TRBV19	NA	TRBJ1-1	CASRLRDRGQGEAFF	TGTGCCAGTAGGTTGAGAGACAGGGGGCAGGGTGAAGCTTTCTTT
17	TRBD2	TRBV7-6	NA	TRBJ2-1	CASSSRKGLAGVNEQFF	TGTGCCAGCAGCTCACGAAAGGGACTAGCGGGGGTCAATGAGCAGTTCTTC
15	NA	TRBV4-3	NA	TRBJ1-1	CASSQDGGRNTEAFF	TGCGCCAGCAGCCAAGACGGGGGAAGGAACACTGAAGCTTTCTTT
14	TRBD2	TRBV2	once	TRBJ2-5	CAGARGLAGETQYF	TGTGCCGGAGCACGAGGACTAGCGGGAGAGACCCAGTACTTC
14	NA	TRBV19	NA	TRBJ1-4	CASSMTGRNEKLFF	TGTGCCAGTAGTATGACAGGTCGTAATGAAAAACTGTTTTTT
14	TRBD1	TRBV28	NA	TRBJ1-2	CASSVGQGQDGYTF	TGTGCCAGCAGTGTCGGACAGGGGCAGGATGGCTACACCTTC
15	NA	TRBV28	NA	TRBJ2-7	CASSPPPGAEDEQYF	TGTGCCAGCAGTCCGCCCCCGGGGGCCGAAGACGAGCAGTACTTC
16	TRBD1	TRBV27	NA	TRBJ2-2	CASSLLRGQDTGELFF	TGTGCCAGCAGTTTACTGAGGGGACAGGACACCGGGGAGCTGTTTTTT
14	TRBD1	TRBV20-1	few	TRBJ1-5	CSASEPGGWKPQHF	TGCAGTGCTAGTGAACCAGGGGGGTGGAAGCCCCAGCATTTT
15	TRBD1	TRBV9	NA	TRBJ1-6	CASSVGGQLNSPLHF	TGTGCCAGCAGCGTAGGGGGACAGCTAAATTCACCCCTCCACTTT
15	TRBD2	TRBV5-1	NA	TRBJ2-7	CASSRNPGLAQEQYF	TGCGCCAGCAGCAGAAATCCGGGACTAGCTCAAGAGCAGTACTTC
14	NA	TRBV2	few	TRBJ2-1	CASSESRGQGEQFF	TGTGCCAGCAGTGAATCTAGGGGCCAGGGTGAGCAGTTCTTC
14	TRBD2	TRBV19	NA	TRBJ2-2	CATSWGRATGELFF	TGTGCCACATCTTGGGGGAGGGCCACCGGGGAGCTGTTTTTT
16	TRBD2	TRBV11-2	NA	TRBJ2-3	CASSLDQLAVTDTQYF	TGTGCCAGCAGCTTAGATCAACTAGCGGTCACAGATACGCAGTATTTT
13	TRBD1	TRBV28	NA	TRBJ1-2	CASRTGALRGYTF	TGTGCCAGCAGGACAGGGGCTTTGCGTGGCTACACCTTC
18	NA	TRBV28	NA	TRBJ2-3	CASSPTLRDLHGVDTQYF	TGTGCCAGCAGTCCGACCCTCCGGGACCTCCATGGTGTGGATACGCAGTATTTT
14	NA	TRBV9	NA	TRBJ2-7	CASSVDSGSNEQYF	TGTGCCAGCAGCGTAGATTCAGGGTCGAACGAGCAGTACTTC
14	NA	TRBV3-1/TRBV3-2	NA	TRBJ2-3	CASSQEPRGDTQYF	TGTGCCAGCAGCCAAGAGCCCAGGGGAGATACGCAGTATTTT
16	TRBD1	TRBV5-8	NA	TRBJ1-2	CASSGIQGPPLYGYTF	TGTGCCAGCAGCGGGATACAGGGGCCCCCCCTATATGGCTACACCTTC
13	NA	TRBV28	NA	TRBJ1-2	CASSSGRVYGYTF	TGTGCCAGCTCCTCCGGGAGGGTCTATGGCTACACCTTC
14	NA	TRBV6-5	NA	TRBJ1-2	CASRHPRDIGVYTF	TGTGCCAGCAGACACCCCAGGGACATCGGGGTATACACCTTC
16	TRBD2	TRBV30	NA	TRBJ2-7	CAWSPPLAGGPGEQYF	TGTGCCTGGAGTCCGCCACTAGCGGGAGGGCCTGGTGAGCAGTACTTC
16	NA	TRBV7-6	NA	TRBJ2-7	CASSLAMGDTCYEQYF	TGTGCCAGCAGCTTAGCTATGGGGGACACCTGCTACGAGCAGTACTTC
13	NA	TRBV21-1	few	TRBJ2-3	CASSKAGGDTQYF	TGTGCCAGCAGCAAAGCAGGCGGAGATACGCAGTATTTT
12	NA	TRBV7-9	NA	TRBJ1-6	CASSVPRAPLHF	TGTGCCAGCAGCGTCCCCCGGGCACCCCTCCACTTT
15	NA	TRBV28	NA	TRBJ2-3	CASTPPAGGTDTQYF	TGTGCCAGCACCCCCCCCGCAGGGGGCACAGATACGCAGTATTTT
16	TRBD1	TRBV27	NA	TRBJ2-5	CASSWGGQGAQETQYF	TGTGCCAGCAGCTGGGGAGGACAGGGCGCTCAAGAGACCCAGTACTTC
15	NA	TRBV28	once	TRBJ1-4	CASSFGGIQPEKLFF	TGTGCCAGCAGTTTTGGAGGTATACAACCTGAAAAACTGTTTTTT
14	TRBD1	TRBV25-1	NA	TRBJ1-3	CASSERGPGNTIYF	TGTGCCAGCAGCGAAAGGGGGCCTGGAAACACCATATATTTT
19	NA	TRBV24-1	NA	TRBJ1-4	CATTCPGTSGTRLGEKLFF	TGTGCCACCACCTGTCCCGGGACATCAGGGACGCGGCTAGGGGAAAAACTGTTTTTT
15	NA	TRBV10-2	NA	TRBJ1-5	CASSEAGLAYQPQHF	TGCGCCAGCAGTGAGGCGGGGTTAGCTTATCAGCCCCAGCATTTT
16	TRBD1	TRBV19	NA	TRBJ1-1	CATFPTGGISNTEAFF	TGTGCCACCTTTCCGACAGGGGGCATCTCGAACACTGAAGCTTTCTTT